This TCR beta chain appears in the sequencing data of a study of blood T cells in healthy people across ages. Ten or more counts support this clonotype. Trimming stripped 4 bases from V and 6 bases from J, with 20 bases between. From germline, CDR1 is SGDLS and CDR2 YYNGEE. This CDR3 comprises 15 residues. PBMCs, at least 6.5 million per sample, were isolated. A second roughly 7 to 12 cycle PCR used barcoded and J-beta primers. TCRdb re-analysed the 5' RACE reads in MiXCR, keeping a single row per CDR3 protein. The sample holds 1.5 million to 2 million distinct CDR3 sequences; roughly 28% are singletons and the top ten take over 7%.

The sequence was obtained from a woman in her twenties or thirties in good health. The sample consisted of blood. V gene TRBV9 combines with J gene TRBJ2-7, with a tentative D call TRBD2 (6 bases). The CDR3 bases are TGTGCCAGCAGCACAGCCGGGACTCCAAGTTCCGAGCAGTACTTC. This translates into CASSTAGTPSSEQYF.